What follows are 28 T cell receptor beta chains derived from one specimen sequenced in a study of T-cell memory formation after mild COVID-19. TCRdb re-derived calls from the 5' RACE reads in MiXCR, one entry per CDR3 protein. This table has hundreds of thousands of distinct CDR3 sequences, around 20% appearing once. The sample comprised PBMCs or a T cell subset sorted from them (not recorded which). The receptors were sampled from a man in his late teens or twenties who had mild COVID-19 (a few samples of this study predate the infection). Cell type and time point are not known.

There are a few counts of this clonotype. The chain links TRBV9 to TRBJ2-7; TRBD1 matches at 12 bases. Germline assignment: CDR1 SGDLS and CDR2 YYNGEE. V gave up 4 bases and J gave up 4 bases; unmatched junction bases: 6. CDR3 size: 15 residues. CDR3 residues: CASSSRGQGAYEQYV. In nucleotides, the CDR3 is TGTGCCAGCAGCTCAAGGGGACAGGGGGCGTACGAGCAGTACGTC.

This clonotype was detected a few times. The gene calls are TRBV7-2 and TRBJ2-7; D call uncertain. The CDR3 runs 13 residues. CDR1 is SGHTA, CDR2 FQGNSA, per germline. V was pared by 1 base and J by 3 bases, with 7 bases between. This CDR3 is CASSLGRRYEQYF. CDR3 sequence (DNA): TGTGCCAGCAGCTTAGGCAGGCGCTACGAGCAGTACTTC.

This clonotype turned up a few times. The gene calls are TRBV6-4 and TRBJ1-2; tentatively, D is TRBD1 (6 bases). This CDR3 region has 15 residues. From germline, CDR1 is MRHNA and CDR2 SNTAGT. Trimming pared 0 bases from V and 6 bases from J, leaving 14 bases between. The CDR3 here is CASSDSGRGRDGYTF. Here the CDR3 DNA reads TGTGCCAGCAGTGACTCGGGCAGGGGACGGGATGGCTACACCTTC.

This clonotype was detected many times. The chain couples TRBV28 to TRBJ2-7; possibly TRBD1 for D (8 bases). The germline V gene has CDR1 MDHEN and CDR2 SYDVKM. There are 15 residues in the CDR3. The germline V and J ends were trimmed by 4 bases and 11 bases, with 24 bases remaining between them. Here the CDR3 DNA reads TGTGCCAGCAGTTCACCCGGACAGGGAGGGAGTGGGGAGTACTTC. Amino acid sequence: CASSSPGQGGSGEYF.

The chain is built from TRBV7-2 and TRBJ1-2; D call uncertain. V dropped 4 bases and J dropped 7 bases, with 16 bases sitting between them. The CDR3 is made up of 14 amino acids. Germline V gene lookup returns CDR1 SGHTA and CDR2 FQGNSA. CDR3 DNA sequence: TGTGCCAGCAGCTCTTCGCCAGTTCTTGCTGGCTACACCTTC. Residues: CASSSSPVLAGYTF.

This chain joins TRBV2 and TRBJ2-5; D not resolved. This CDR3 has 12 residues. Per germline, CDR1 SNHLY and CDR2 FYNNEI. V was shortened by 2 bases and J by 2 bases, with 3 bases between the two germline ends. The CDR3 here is CASSELQETQYF. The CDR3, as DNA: TGTGCCAGCAGTGAACTGCAAGAGACCCAGTACTTC.

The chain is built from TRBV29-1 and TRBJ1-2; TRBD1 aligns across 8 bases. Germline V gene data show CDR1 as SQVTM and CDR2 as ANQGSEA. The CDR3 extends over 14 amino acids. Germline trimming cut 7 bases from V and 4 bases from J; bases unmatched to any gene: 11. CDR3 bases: TGCAGCGACCATAGGACAGGGACTATCTATGGCTACACCTTC. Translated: CSDHRTGTIYGYTF. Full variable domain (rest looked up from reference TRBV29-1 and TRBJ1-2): SAVISQKPSRDICQRGTSLTIQCQVDSQVTMMFWYRQQPGQSLTLIATANQGSEATYESGFVIDKFPISRPNLTFSTLTVSNMSPEDSSIYLCSDHRTGTIYGYTFGSGTRLTVV.

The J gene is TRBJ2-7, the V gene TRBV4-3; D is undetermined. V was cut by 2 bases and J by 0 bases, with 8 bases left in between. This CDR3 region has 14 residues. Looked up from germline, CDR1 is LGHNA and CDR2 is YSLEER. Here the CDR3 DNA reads TGCGCCAGCAGCCAATACCGGACCTCCTACGAGCAGTACTTC. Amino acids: CASSQYRTSYEQYF.

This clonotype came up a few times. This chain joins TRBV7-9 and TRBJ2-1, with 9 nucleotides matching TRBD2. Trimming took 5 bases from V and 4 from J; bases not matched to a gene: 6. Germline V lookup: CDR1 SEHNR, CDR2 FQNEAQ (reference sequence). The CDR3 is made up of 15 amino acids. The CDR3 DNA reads TGTGCCAGCAGCCGAAGCGGGGGGTATTACAATGAGCAGTTCTTC. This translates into CASSRSGGYYNEQFF.

CDR3 DNA sequence: TGTGCCAGCACCCCAGGGCAGGCAGAAGCTTTCTTT. Translated: CASTPGQAEAFF. The V and J genes are TRBV6-5 and TRBJ1-1, with D possibly being TRBD1 (5 bases). V lost 7 bases to trimming and J lost 8 bases, with 14 bases between them. This CDR3 has 12 amino acids. The germline V gene has CDR1 MNHEY and CDR2 SVGAGI.

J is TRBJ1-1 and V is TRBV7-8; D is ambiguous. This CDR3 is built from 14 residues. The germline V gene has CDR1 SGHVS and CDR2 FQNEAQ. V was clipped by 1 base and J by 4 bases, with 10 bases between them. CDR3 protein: CASSLGRYATEAFF. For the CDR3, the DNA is TGTGCCAGCAGCTTAGGACGATACGCCACTGAAGCTTTCTTT.

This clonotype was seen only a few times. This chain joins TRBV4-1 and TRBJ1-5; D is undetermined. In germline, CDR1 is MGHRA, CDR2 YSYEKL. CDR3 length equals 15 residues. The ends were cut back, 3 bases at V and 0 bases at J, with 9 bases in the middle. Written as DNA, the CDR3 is TGCGCCAGCAGCCATCGGGGAGTTAGCAATCAGCCCCAGCATTTT. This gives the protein CASSHRGVSNQPQHF.

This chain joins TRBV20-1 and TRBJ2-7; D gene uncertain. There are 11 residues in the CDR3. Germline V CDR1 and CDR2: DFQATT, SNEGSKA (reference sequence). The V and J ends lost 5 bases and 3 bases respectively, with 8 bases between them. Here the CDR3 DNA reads TGCAGTGCTCTCGACGGCTACGAGCAGTACTTC. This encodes CSALDGYEQYF.

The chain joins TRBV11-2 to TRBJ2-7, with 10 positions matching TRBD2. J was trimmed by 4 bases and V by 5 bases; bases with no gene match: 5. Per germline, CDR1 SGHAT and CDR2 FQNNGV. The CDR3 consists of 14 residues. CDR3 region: CASSPQAGGYEQYF. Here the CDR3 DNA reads TGTGCCAGCAGCCCACAAGCGGGGGGGTACGAGCAGTACTTC.

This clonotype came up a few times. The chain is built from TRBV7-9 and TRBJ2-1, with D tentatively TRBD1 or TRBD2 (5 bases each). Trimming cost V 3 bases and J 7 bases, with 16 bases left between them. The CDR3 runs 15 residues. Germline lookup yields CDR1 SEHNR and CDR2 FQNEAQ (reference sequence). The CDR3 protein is CASSFLGTLGNEQFF. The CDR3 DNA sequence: TGTGCCAGCAGCTTTTTAGGGACGTTGGGGAATGAGCAGTTCTTC.

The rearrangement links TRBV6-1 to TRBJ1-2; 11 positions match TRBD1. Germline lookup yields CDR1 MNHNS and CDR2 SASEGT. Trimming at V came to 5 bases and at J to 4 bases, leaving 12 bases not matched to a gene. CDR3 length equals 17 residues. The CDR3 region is CASSRHLGQGVGYGYTF. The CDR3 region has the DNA TGTGCCAGCAGTAGACATCTGGGACAGGGGGTCGGCTATGGCTACACCTTC.

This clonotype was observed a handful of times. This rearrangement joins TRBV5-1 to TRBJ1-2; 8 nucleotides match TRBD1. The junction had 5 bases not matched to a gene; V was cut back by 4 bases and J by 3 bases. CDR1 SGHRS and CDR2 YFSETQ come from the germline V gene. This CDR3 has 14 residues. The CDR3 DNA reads TGCGCCAGCAGCCCGGACAGGGACGACTATGGCTACACCTTC. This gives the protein CASSPDRDDYGYTF.

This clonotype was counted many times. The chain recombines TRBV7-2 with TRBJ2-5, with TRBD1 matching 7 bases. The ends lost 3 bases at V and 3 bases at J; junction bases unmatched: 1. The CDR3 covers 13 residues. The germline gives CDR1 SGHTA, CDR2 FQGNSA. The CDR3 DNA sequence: TGTGCCAGCAGCTTCGGGACAGAAGAGACCCAGTACTTC. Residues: CASSFGTEETQYF. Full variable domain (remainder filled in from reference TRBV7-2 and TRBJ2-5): GAGVSQSPSNKVTEKGKDVELRCDPISGHTALYWYRQSLGQGLEFLIYFQGNSAPDKSGLPSDRFSAERTGGSVSTLTIQRTQQEDSAVYLCASSFGTEETQYFGPGTRLLVL.

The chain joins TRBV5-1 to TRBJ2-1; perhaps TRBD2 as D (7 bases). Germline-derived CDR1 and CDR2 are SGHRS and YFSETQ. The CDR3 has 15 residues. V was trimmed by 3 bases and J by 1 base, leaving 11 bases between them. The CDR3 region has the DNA TGCGCCAGCAGCTGGAGGGGGGGATCCTACAATGAGCAGTTCTTC. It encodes CASSWRGGSYNEQFF. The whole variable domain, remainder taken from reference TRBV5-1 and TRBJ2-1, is KAGVTQTPRYLIKTRGQQVTLSCSPISGHRSVSWYQQTPGQGLQFLFEYFSETQRNKGNFPGRFSGRQFSNSRSEMNVSTLELGDSALYLCASSWRGGSYNEQFFGPGTRLTVL.

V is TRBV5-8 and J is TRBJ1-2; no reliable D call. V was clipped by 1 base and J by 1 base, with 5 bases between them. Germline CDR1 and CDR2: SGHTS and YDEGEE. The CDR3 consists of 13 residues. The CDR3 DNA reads TGTGCCAGCAGCTTGTTAGTTAACTATGGCTACACCTTC. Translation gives CASSLLVNYGYTF.

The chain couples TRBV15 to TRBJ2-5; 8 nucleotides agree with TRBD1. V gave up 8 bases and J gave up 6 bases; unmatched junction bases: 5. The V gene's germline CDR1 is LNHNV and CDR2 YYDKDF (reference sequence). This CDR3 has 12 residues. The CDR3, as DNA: TGTGCCACCTCGGACAGGGCAAAGACCCAGTACTTC. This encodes CATSDRAKTQYF.

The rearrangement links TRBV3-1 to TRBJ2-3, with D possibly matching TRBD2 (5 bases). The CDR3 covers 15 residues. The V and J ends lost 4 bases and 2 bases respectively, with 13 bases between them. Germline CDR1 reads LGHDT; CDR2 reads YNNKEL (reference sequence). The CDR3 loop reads CASSPQPTTTDTQYF. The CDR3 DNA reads TGTGCCAGCAGCCCGCAACCGACTACCACAGATACGCAGTATTTT.

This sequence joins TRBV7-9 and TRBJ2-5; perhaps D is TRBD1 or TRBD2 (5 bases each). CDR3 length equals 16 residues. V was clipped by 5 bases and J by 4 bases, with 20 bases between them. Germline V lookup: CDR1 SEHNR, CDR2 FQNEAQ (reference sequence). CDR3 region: CASSLRGQAVRETQYF. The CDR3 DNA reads TGTGCCAGCAGCCTACGGGGCCAGGCGGTTCGAGAGACCCAGTACTTC. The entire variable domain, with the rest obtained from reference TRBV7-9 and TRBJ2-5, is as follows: DTGVSQNPRHKITKRGQNVTFRCDPISEHNRLYWYRQTLGQGPEFLTYFQNEAQLEKSRLLSDRFSAERPKGSFSTLEIQRTEQGDSAMYLCASSLRGQAVRETQYFGPGTRLLVL.

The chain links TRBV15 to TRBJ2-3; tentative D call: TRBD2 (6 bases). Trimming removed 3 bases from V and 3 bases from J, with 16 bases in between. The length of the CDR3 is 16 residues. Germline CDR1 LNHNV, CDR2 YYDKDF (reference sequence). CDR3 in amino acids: CATSRGGTLGTDTQYF. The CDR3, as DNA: TGTGCCACCAGCAGGGGCGGGACCCTGGGAACAGATACGCAGTATTTT.

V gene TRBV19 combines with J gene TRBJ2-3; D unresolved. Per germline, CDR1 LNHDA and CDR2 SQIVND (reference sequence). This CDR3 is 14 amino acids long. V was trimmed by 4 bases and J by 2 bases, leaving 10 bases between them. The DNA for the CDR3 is TGTGCCAGTAGTAGCCTTGGGCACACAGATACGCAGTATTTT. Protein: CASSSLGHTDTQYF.

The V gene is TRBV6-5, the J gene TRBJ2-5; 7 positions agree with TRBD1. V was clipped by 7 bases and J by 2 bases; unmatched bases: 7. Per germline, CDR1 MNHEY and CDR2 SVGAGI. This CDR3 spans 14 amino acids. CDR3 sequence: CASTQPGQQETQYF. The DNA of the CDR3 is TGTGCCAGCACTCAACCGGGACAGCAAGAGACCCAGTACTTC.

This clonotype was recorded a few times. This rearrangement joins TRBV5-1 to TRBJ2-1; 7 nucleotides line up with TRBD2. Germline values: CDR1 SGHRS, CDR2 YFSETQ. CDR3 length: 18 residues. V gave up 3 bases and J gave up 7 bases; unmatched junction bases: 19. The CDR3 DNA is TGCGCCAGCAGCTCCCGACGCGAATCTAGCGGACCGGGGAATGAGCAGTTCTTC. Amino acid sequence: CASSSRRESSGPGNEQFF.

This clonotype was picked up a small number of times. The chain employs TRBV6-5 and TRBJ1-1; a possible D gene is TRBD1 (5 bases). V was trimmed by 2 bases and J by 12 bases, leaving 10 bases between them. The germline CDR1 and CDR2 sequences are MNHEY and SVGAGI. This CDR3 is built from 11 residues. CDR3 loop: CASSYRGGTFF. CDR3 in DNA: TGTGCCAGCAGTTACCGGGGCGGAACTTTCTTT.